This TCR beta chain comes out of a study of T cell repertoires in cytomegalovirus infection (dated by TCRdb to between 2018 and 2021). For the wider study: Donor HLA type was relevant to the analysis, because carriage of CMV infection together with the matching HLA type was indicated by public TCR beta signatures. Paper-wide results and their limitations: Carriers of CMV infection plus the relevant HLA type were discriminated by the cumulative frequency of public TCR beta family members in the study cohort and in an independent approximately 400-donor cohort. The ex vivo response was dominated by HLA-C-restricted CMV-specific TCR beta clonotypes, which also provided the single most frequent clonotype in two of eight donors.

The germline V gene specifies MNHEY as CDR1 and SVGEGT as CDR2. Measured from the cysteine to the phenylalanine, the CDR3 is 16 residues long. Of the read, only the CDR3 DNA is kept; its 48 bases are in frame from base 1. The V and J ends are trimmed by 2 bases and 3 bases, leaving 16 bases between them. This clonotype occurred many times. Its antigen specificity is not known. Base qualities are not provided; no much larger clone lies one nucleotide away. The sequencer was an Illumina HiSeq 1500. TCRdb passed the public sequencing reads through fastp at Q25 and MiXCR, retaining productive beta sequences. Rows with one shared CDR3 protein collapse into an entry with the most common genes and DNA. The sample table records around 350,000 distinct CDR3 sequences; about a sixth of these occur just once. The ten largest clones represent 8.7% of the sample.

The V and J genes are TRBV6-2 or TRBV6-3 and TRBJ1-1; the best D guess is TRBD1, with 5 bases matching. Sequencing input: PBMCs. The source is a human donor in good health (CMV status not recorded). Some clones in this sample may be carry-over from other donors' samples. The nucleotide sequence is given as TGTGCCAGCAGTTACAATTTGGGGGGTGCGCACACTGAAGCTTTCTTT. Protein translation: CASSYNLGGAHTEAFF.